The following is a T cell receptor (beta chain) sequence with its context. Trimming cost V 0 bases and J 4 bases, with 14 bases left between them. Germline V gene data show CDR1 as SGDLS and CDR2 as YYNGEE. This CDR3 has 16 residues. Methods used by the authors: From reference gene primer amplification, estimates of nucleated cell counts were derived. Using immunoSEQ multiplex PCR, the repertoire was profiled, and TCRdb retains in-frame clones only, with some absent. V and J calls and clone size are those listed in that table; D and trimming were worked out from the DNA. Of approximately 110,000 clones in the sample, roughly 80% were seen once. This sample was taken from a study of blood T cell repertoires in COVID-19. As for the study in general: The analysed material was cDNA or gDNA that came from T cells, B-cell-depleted T cells, or PBMCs.

Specimen: peripheral blood. The chain has TRBV9 and TRBJ1-3, with a weak D call TRBD1 (6 bases). This TCR derives from a man over 45 with acute or convalescent COVID-19. CDR3 sequence reads: CASSVGRGAEGNTIYF. Written as DNA, the CDR3 is TGTGCCAGCAGCGTAGGGCGGGGGGCCGAAGGAAACACCATATATTTT.